This T cell receptor beta chain is drawn from a study of OX40 agonist ivuxolimab in advanced cancers. Overall study findings and caveats: Clonal expansion was seen in CD4+ and CD8+ blood T cells by week 6 at 0.1 to 3.0 mg/kg.

Generated by immunoSEQ multiplex PCR, the TCRdb table keeps only in-frame clones and is missing some. The repertoire consists of some 69,000 clones, with about 88% occurring once and the leading ten covering 3% to 4%. About this clone: What it binds is unknown.

V was pared by 0 bases and J by 6 bases, with 7 bases between. The CDR3 is made up of 13 amino acids. CDR1 LGHNA and CDR2 YSLEER come from the germline V gene. The sequence was collected from an adult with an advanced solid tumor such as melanoma, head and neck, liver or kidney cancer. The sample consisted of CD4+ or CD8+ T cells sorted from blood, taken in a trial of the OX40 agonist ivuxolimab. The chain recombines TRBV4-3 with TRBJ2-3; unclear D gene. The CDR3 loop reads CASSQEDGDTQYF. CDR3 in DNA: TGCGCCAGCAGCCAAGAGGATGGGGATACGCAGTATTTT.